Listed below are T cell receptor beta chains from one sample, sequenced in a study of tumor-infiltrating lymphocytes in primary liver carcinoma. TCRdb reprocessed the multiplex PCR reads via MiXCR and lists one record per CDR3 protein. This table has fewer than 200,000 distinct CDR3 sequences, 70% to 90% appearing once. The sequencing sample was made of tumor tissue from primary liver carcinoma. The receptors stem from a man in his forties with primary liver carcinoma and hepatitis B virus infection. CDR3s include the opening cysteine and the closing phenylalanine or tryptophan. Each record gives: clone size, V gene, J gene, D gene, CDR3 protein, CDR3 DNA. D genes are given only for firm matches. Clone size is shown for a subset of rows, as once, few, many or a class of expanded clone.

clone_size: -; v_call: TRBV6-5; j_call: TRBJ2-6; d_call: -; cdr3_aa: CASSYSPTAGANVPTF; cdr3_nt: TGTGCCAGCAGTTACTCCCCAACGGCTGGGGCCAACGTCCCCACTTTC
clone_size: -; v_call: TRBV11-2; j_call: TRBJ2-7; d_call: -; cdr3_aa: CASSYGRLYARDQYF; cdr3_nt: TGTGCCAGCAGCTACGGACGACTTTACGCGCGCGATCAGTACTTC
clone_size: -; v_call: TRBV6-2/TRBV6-3; j_call: TRBJ1-1; d_call: -; cdr3_aa: CASCGGAEASF; cdr3_nt: TGTGCCAGCTGTGGGGGAGCAGAAGCTTCCTTT
clone_size: once; v_call: TRBV12-3/TRBV12-4; j_call: TRBJ1-2; d_call: TRBD1; cdr3_aa: CASSLSPGGRGYTF; cdr3_nt: TGTGCCAGCAGTTTATCCCCAGGGGGAAGGGGCTACACCTTC
clone_size: -; v_call: TRBV4-1; j_call: TRBJ2-1; d_call: -; cdr3_aa: CVSSSRTLMGGVYYEQFF; cdr3_nt: TGCGTCAGCAGCTCCAGAACTCTCATGGGTGGGGTCTACTATGAGCAGTTCTTC
clone_size: -; v_call: TRBV12-5; j_call: TRBJ2-1; d_call: -; cdr3_aa: CVSGSDVGLKRFF; cdr3_nt: TGTGTTAGTGGTTCCGACGTAGGTCTAAAGCGGTTTTTC
clone_size: -; v_call: TRBV6-2/TRBV6-3; j_call: TRBJ1-5; d_call: -; cdr3_aa: CASSSRDSPRGQPQHF; cdr3_nt: TGTGCCAGCAGCTCAAGGGACTCGCCACGAGGTCAGCCCCAGCATTTT
clone_size: -; v_call: TRBV29-1; j_call: TRBJ2-2; d_call: TRBD2; cdr3_aa: CNVGTSAANNGELFF; cdr3_nt: TGCAACGTAGGAACTAGCGCGGCGAACAACGGGGAGCTGTTTTTT
clone_size: -; v_call: TRBV29-1; j_call: TRBJ2-2; d_call: -; cdr3_aa: CCALAPGPTGELFF; cdr3_nt: TGCTGCGCCCTCGCTCCGGGACCCACCGGGGAGCTGTTTTTT
clone_size: -; v_call: TRBV6-1; j_call: TRBJ2-5; d_call: TRBD1; cdr3_aa: CASSEYVPGQVRETQYF; cdr3_nt: TGTGCCAGCAGTGAGTATGTCCCCGGACAGGTTCGTGAGACCCAGTACTTC
clone_size: -; v_call: TRBV11-3; j_call: TRBJ2-1; d_call: -; cdr3_aa: CASSLDGGYEQFF; cdr3_nt: TGTGCCAGCAGCTTAGATGGCGGTTATGAGCAGTTCTTC
clone_size: -; v_call: TRBV7-3; j_call: TRBJ2-1; d_call: -; cdr3_aa: CASSLGPSSYNKQFF; cdr3_nt: TGTGCCAGCAGCTTAGGTCCGAGCTCCTACAATAAGCAGTTCTTC
clone_size: -; v_call: TRBV7-2; j_call: TRBJ2-5; d_call: -; cdr3_aa: CASSLDRQETQYF; cdr3_nt: TGTGCCAGCAGCTTAGACCGTCAAGAGACCCAGTACTTC
clone_size: -; v_call: TRBV6-5; j_call: TRBJ2-7; d_call: -; cdr3_aa: CASSRMGYEQYF; cdr3_nt: TGTGCCAGCAGTCGTATGGGGTACGAGCAGTACTTC
clone_size: -; v_call: TRBV4-3; j_call: TRBJ2-5; d_call: -; cdr3_aa: CASGQAASRRTGETQYF; cdr3_nt: TGCGCCAGCGGTCAAGCGGCTAGCAGGAGGACTGGTGAAACCCAGTACTTC
clone_size: -; v_call: TRBV6-2/TRBV6-3; j_call: TRBJ2-7; d_call: -; cdr3_aa: CACSYEVSYEQYF; cdr3_nt: TGTGCCTGCAGTTACGAGGTATCCTACGAGCAGTATTTC
clone_size: -; v_call: TRBV11-1; j_call: TRBJ1-6; d_call: -; cdr3_aa: CASSRTLVSPLNF; cdr3_nt: TGTGCTAGCAGCCGGACACTGGTCTCACCCCTCAACTTT
clone_size: -; v_call: TRBV29-1; j_call: TRBJ2-1; d_call: -; cdr3_aa: CNVVGWKGANEQFF; cdr3_nt: TGCAACGTTGTGGGATGGAAAGGGGCCAATGAACAGTTCTTC
clone_size: few; v_call: TRBV11-1; j_call: TRBJ2-1; d_call: TRBD2; cdr3_aa: CASSIYRSAGGSYNEQFF; cdr3_nt: TGTGCCAGCAGCATATATCGCTCCGCGGGAGGGTCATACAATGAGCAGTTCTTC
clone_size: -; v_call: TRBV6-1; j_call: TRBJ1-1; d_call: -; cdr3_aa: CARSDGRNTEAFF; cdr3_nt: TGCGCCAGGAGTGATGGTAGGAACACTGAAGCTTTCTTT
clone_size: -; v_call: TRBV29-1; j_call: TRBJ2-5; d_call: TRBD2; cdr3_aa: CSVVLAGGHFSQEIQYF; cdr3_nt: TGCAGCGTTGTACTAGCGGGAGGCCACTTCAGCCAAGAGATCCAGTACTTC
clone_size: medium-sized; v_call: TRBV6-5; j_call: TRBJ2-7; d_call: -; cdr3_aa: CASSYSLGGEAYEQYF; cdr3_nt: TGTGCCAGCAGTTACTCCCTCGGAGGGGAGGCCTACGAGCAGTACTTC
clone_size: -; v_call: TRBV11-2; j_call: TRBJ2-3; d_call: -; cdr3_aa: CHSSLGDTQYF; cdr3_nt: TGTCACAGCAGCTTAGGTGATACGCAGTATTTT
clone_size: -; v_call: TRBV29-1; j_call: TRBJ1-6; d_call: -; cdr3_aa: CSVSTGTWPSSLLHF; cdr3_nt: TGCAGCGTTTCGACCGGGACATGGCCAAGTTCACTCCTCCACTTT
clone_size: few; v_call: TRBV28; j_call: TRBJ2-7; d_call: -; cdr3_aa: CASSLDIYYYEQYF; cdr3_nt: TGTGCCAGCAGTCTGGACATTTACTACTACGAGCAGTACTTC
clone_size: once; v_call: TRBV6-5; j_call: TRBJ1-2; d_call: TRBD1; cdr3_aa: CASNYSGTGSNYGFTF; cdr3_nt: TGTGCCAGCAATTACTCGGGGACAGGGTCCAACTATGGCTTCACCTTC
clone_size: -; v_call: TRBV29-1; j_call: TRBJ2-5; d_call: TRBD2; cdr3_aa: CSAPFPGGETQYF; cdr3_nt: TGCAGCGCCCCATTCCCGGGAGGTGAGACCCAGTACTTC
clone_size: -; v_call: TRBV28; j_call: TRBJ2-1; d_call: TRBD2; cdr3_aa: CASSFAGLAGLSSFNEQLF; cdr3_nt: TGTGCCAGCAGTTTTGCGGGACTAGCGGGATTGAGCTCCTTCAATGAGCAGTTATTC
clone_size: -; v_call: TRBV28; j_call: TRBJ1-5; d_call: TRBD1; cdr3_aa: CASRSTGASQPQQF; cdr3_nt: TGCGCGAGCAGGTCGACAGGGGCTTCCCAGCCCCAGCAATTT
clone_size: -; v_call: TRBV6-6; j_call: TRBJ2-3; d_call: -; cdr3_aa: CVSTRERTDTQYF; cdr3_nt: TGTGTCAGCACCAGGGAGAGGACGGATACGCAGTATTTT
clone_size: once; v_call: TRBV29-1; j_call: TRBJ2-7; d_call: TRBD2; cdr3_aa: CSVRTSGSSIHYEQYF; cdr3_nt: TGCAGCGTGCGGACAAGCGGGAGCTCAATACACTACGAGCAGTACTTC
clone_size: many; v_call: TRBV5-1; j_call: TRBJ1-1; d_call: -; cdr3_aa: CASSEAGGSSEAFF; cdr3_nt: TGCGCCAGCAGCGAAGCTGGGGGGTCATCTGAAGCTTTCTTT
clone_size: once; v_call: TRBV4-3; j_call: TRBJ2-1; d_call: -; cdr3_aa: CASNQSPPPADNEQFF; cdr3_nt: TGCGCCAGCAACCAATCCCCCCCCCCGGCGGACAATGAGCAATTCTTC
clone_size: -; v_call: TRBV4-1; j_call: TRBJ2-2; d_call: -; cdr3_aa: CASSLQGEGSAELFF; cdr3_nt: TGCGCCAGCAGCCTCCAGGGTGAGGGCTCCGCGGAGCTGTTTTTT
clone_size: -; v_call: TRBV5-6; j_call: TRBJ2-1; d_call: -; cdr3_aa: CAGSLDMAGIGDEQFF; cdr3_nt: TGTGCCGGCAGCTTGGATATGGCGGGAATCGGCGATGAGCAGTTCTTC
clone_size: -; v_call: TRBV6-2/TRBV6-3; j_call: TRBJ2-1; d_call: TRBD2; cdr3_aa: CASRNSGRTEQFF; cdr3_nt: TGTGCCAGCAGGAACAGCGGGAGAACTGAGCAGTTCTTC
clone_size: -; v_call: TRBV25-1; j_call: TRBJ1-1; d_call: TRBD1; cdr3_aa: CPSTGDRGLTEAFF; cdr3_nt: TGTCCCAGCACAGGTGACAGGGGGCTAACTGAAGCTTTCTTT
clone_size: once; v_call: TRBV5-1; j_call: TRBJ2-3; d_call: -; cdr3_aa: CARSFNDSSDTQYF; cdr3_nt: TGCGCCAGAAGCTTTAATGACAGTTCGGATACGCAGTATTTT
clone_size: -; v_call: TRBV29-1; j_call: TRBJ1-1; d_call: -; cdr3_aa: CSVSPGWAMNTEAFF; cdr3_nt: TGCAGCGTTTCCCCAGGTTGGGCAATGAACACCGAAGCTTTCTTT
clone_size: -; v_call: TRBV4-3; j_call: TRBJ1-6; d_call: TRBD1; cdr3_aa: CASSHLIGQGGSPLHF; cdr3_nt: TGCGCGAGCAGCCATCTAATTGGACAGGGTGGGTCACCCCTCCACTTT
clone_size: -; v_call: TRBV29-1; j_call: TRBJ1-1; d_call: -; cdr3_aa: CSVEDPGGSAEDFF; cdr3_nt: TGCAGCGTTGAAGACCCCGGCGGAAGCGCTGAAGATTTCTTT
clone_size: -; v_call: TRBV5-1; j_call: TRBJ1-2; d_call: -; cdr3_aa: CASSDRVDHGYTF; cdr3_nt: TGTGCCAGCAGCGACAGAGTGGACCATGGCTACACCTTC
clone_size: -; v_call: TRBV5-6; j_call: TRBJ2-5; d_call: TRBD2; cdr3_aa: CARSPKGMGGETQYF; cdr3_nt: TGTGCCAGGAGCCCCAAGGGGATGGGAGGGGAGACACAGTACTTC
clone_size: -; v_call: TRBV19; j_call: TRBJ1-6; d_call: -; cdr3_aa: CATTSLDSPLHF; cdr3_nt: TGTGCCACGACGTCACTTGATTCACCCCTCCACTTT
clone_size: -; v_call: TRBV29-1; j_call: TRBJ2-2; d_call: -; cdr3_aa: CSVGSSTANTGELLF; cdr3_nt: TGCAGCGTTGGGAGTAGCACGGCGAACACCGGGGAGCTGTTGTTT
clone_size: -; v_call: TRBV5-5; j_call: TRBJ2-3; d_call: -; cdr3_aa: CASSLDCVTRTDTQYF; cdr3_nt: TGTGCCAGCAGCCTCGATTGCGTGACCCGCACAGATACGCAGTATTTT